A selection of T cell receptor beta chains follows, all from one sample in a study of CD8+ T cells in alopecia areata. Sequencing was performed with immunoSEQ multiplex PCR; in TCRdb, only in-frame clones are kept and a portion is missing. The sample holds hundreds of thousands of clones, 58% seen once. The sequencing here drew on CD4+ T cells sorted from blood, taken at week 24, from a patient treated with tofacitinib. These receptors all come from a human donor with alopecia areata. CDR3s include the opening cysteine and the closing phenylalanine or tryptophan.

>TRBV11-1|TRBJ2-1
CASNGRGRNEQFF
>TRBV2|TRBJ2-7
CASSEALWLNYEQYF
>TRBV15|TRBJ2-1
CATSPPEGPSSYNEQFF
>TRBV9|TRBJ1-2
CASSAQGRYGYTF
>TRBV2|TRBJ1-2
CASSRTGGNGYTF
>TRBV7-6|TRBJ2-1
CASSPGLVQFF
>TRBV5-1|TRBJ1-2
CASSLEAELYGYTF
>TRBV30|TRBJ1-1
CAWNLGTLNTEAFF
>TRBV10-3|TRBJ2-1
CAISESTGGFYNEQFF
>TRBV30|TRBJ1-5
CAWSGAGTEFNQPQHF
>TRBV9|TRBJ2-5
CASSVAAGETQYF
>TRBV5-4|TRBJ1-1
CASKRGTEAFF
>TRBV4-1|TRBJ1-6
CASSLGRGNNSPLHF
>TRBV20-1|TRBJ2-5
CSAVQETQYF
>TRBV9|TRBJ2-5
CASSVDLEETQYF
>TRBV6-5|TRBJ1-2
CASRNGQGSYGYTF
>TRBV28|TRBJ2-7
CASGPGLAGTHFSYEQYF
>TRBV7-9|TRBJ2-3
CASSLGLPTDTQYF
>TRBV5-1|TRBJ2-1
CASSPETGGYNEQFF
>TRBV10-3|TRBJ1-6
CAIREEGGRNNSPLHF
>TRBV7-2|TRBJ2-2
CASSLVGGRELFF
>TRBV18|TRBJ1-1
CASSPLGTTAVSNTEAFF
>TRBV25-1|TRBJ2-1
CASKKAINEQFF
>TRBV20-1|TRBJ1-1
CSVLGRTEAFF
>TRBV30|TRBJ2-3
CAWSNGAGVRADTQYF
>TRBV27|TRBJ2-7
CASRTGSGEQYF
>TRBV5-1|TRBJ1-6
CASSLYRGNNSPLHF